This TCR beta chain was sequenced for a study of T cells after yellow fever vaccination. For the study at large: Any fraction with a low cell number was prepared using SMART-Seq v4 Ultra Low Input. Findings and limits, study-wide: Repertoires obtained by FACS sorting could include abundant clonotypes that entered as contaminants from the bulk population. It was the secondary response that reached its peak faster, day 5 versus 15, but it was weaker.

MiXCR was run by TCRdb on the 5' RACE reads, yielding one entry per CDR3 protein. Here the sample spans under 550,000 distinct CDR3 sequences, 21% being singletons. Trimming took 2 bases from V and 0 from J, leaving 21 bases between them. CDR1 SGHKS and CDR2 YYEKEE come from the germline V gene (reference sequence). The CDR3 contains 18 residues. Remarks on this clonotype: Its specificity is not known.

The receptor was derived from a man aged 18 to 35 who received the YFV17D yellow fever vaccine. The chain combines TRBV5-5 with TRBJ2-7; D may be TRBD1 or TRBD2 (5 bases each). Sample: PBMCs, taken approximately 20 days after the first yellow fever vaccination. This chain's CDR3 is CASSFFPSSGTGSYEQYF. DNA for the CDR3: TGTGCCAGCAGCTTTTTCCCATCTTCCGGGACGGGCTCCTACGAGCAGTACTTC.